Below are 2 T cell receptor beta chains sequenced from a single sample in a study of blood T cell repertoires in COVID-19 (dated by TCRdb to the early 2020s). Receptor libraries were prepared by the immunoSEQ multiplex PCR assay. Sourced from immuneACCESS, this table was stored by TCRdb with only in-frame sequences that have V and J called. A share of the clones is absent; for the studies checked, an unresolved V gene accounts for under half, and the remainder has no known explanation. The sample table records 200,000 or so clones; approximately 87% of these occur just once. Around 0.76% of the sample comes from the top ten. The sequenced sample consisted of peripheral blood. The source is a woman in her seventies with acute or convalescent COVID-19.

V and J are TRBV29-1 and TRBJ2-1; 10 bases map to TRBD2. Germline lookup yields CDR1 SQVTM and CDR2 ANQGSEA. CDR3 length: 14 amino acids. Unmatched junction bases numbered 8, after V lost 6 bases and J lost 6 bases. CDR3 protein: CSVAPAGGFNEQFF. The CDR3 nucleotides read TGCAGCGTCGCTCCAGCGGGAGGGTTCAATGAGCAGTTCTTC.

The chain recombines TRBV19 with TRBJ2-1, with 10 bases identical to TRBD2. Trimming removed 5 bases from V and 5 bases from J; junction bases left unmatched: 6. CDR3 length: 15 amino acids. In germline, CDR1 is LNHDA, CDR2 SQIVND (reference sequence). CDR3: CASSASLAGDNEQFF. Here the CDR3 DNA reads TGTGCCAGTAGTGCATCCCTAGCGGGGGACAATGAGCAGTTCTTC.